Listed here are 18 T cell receptor beta chains from one sample, sequenced in a study of blood T cells in healthy people across ages. Primed by a sample-barcoded 5' primer and a J-beta primer mix, a second PCR proceeded for about 6 to 12 cycles. TCRdb itself ran the 5' RACE reads through MiXCR, one entry per CDR3 protein. The sample records about 690,000 distinct CDR3 sequences, approximately 40% being singletons. The specimen was blood. The receptors were gathered from a man at least 80 years old in good health.

The chain couples TRBV7-2 to TRBJ2-5; a weak D match, TRBD1 (6 bases). Germline V lookup: CDR1 SGHTA, CDR2 FQGNSA. The CDR3 has 14 amino acids. V lost 9 bases, J lost 11 bases, and 25 bases lay in between. CDR3 sequence (DNA): TGTGCCAGTAGCGCGGAACAGGGAAGCCGTGAGCAGTACTTC. Protein sequence: CASSAEQGSREQYF.

The gene calls are TRBV29-1 and TRBJ2-2; no clear D gene. Germline values: CDR1 SQVTM, CDR2 ANQGSEA. There are 12 residues in the CDR3. V lost 5 bases, J lost 2 bases, and 6 bases lay in between. The CDR3 loop reads CSVWYNTGELFF. The CDR3, as DNA: TGCAGCGTTTGGTATAACACCGGGGAGCTGTTTTTT.

This clonotype was seen only a few times. The chain is built from TRBV21-1 and TRBJ1-1. TRBV21-1 is tagged as a pseudogene. CDR3 length: 15 amino acids. CDR3 coding DNA: TGTGCCAGCACCTTAGAACGGGCCGAGGACACTGAAGCTTTCTTT. Translation: CASTLERAEDTEAFF.

The rearrangement joins TRBV20-1 to TRBJ2-3; TRBD2 might be the D (6 bases). CDR3 length: 11 amino acids. Trimming pared 6 bases from V and 4 bases from J, leaving 8 bases between. The germline CDR1 and CDR2 sequences are DFQATT and SNEGSKA (reference sequence). CDR3 loop: CSAEGADTQYF. Written as DNA, the CDR3 is TGCAGTGCGGAGGGCGCAGATACGCAGTATTTT.

This chain uses TRBV12-3 or TRBV12-4 with TRBJ2-4; 8 nucleotides line up with TRBD1. The J call is uncertain, as TRBJ2-5 better fits the DNA end. This CDR3 contains 13 residues. The CDR3 coding sequence is TGTGCCAGCAGCCCGGACAGGGAAGGGACCCAGTACTTC. It is translated as CASSPDREGTQYF.

The rearrangement uses TRBV20-1 and TRBJ2-7; TRBD1 is a possible D gene (5 bases). Germline loops: CDR1 DFQATT, CDR2 SNEGSKA (reference sequence). V was trimmed by 6 bases and J by 4 bases, leaving 16 bases between them. The CDR3 covers 13 residues. The CDR3 nucleotides read TGCAGTGCCGACTTTGGGGCGGCTTACGAGCAGTACTTC. Residues: CSADFGAAYEQYF.

The chain links TRBV6-2 or TRBV6-3 to TRBJ2-2; D could derive from TRBD1 or TRBD2 (5 bases each). The CDR3 totals 14 residues. Germline lookup yields CDR1 MNHEY and CDR2 SVGEGT. The V gene lost 2 bases and the J gene lost 6 bases, with 10 bases spanning the gap. The CDR3 DNA reads TGTGCCAGCAGTTACCTGAGGGGACCCGGGGAGCTGTTTTTT. Amino acids: CASSYLRGPGELFF.

This rearrangement joins TRBV28 to TRBJ2-5; 9 bases map to TRBD2. Per the germline V gene, CDR1 is MDHEN and CDR2 is SYDVKM. This CDR3 has 13 residues. V lost 3 bases and J lost 9; bases outside the gene matches: 5. The CDR3 nucleotides read TGTGCCAGCAGTTTGGCGGGAGGGGGTGCCCAGTACTTC. This encodes CASSLAGGGAQYF. Filled out from reference TRBV28 and TRBJ2-5, the complete variable domain reads DVKVTQSSRYLVKRTGEKVFLECVQDMDHENMFWYRQDPGLGLRLIYFSYDVKMKEKGDIPEGYSVSREKKERFSLILESASTNQTSMYLCASSLAGGGAQYFGPGTRLLVL.

Worth noting for this clonotype: One base away lies a much larger clone, so this may be a sequencing read error. The chain is built from TRBV7-9 and TRBJ1-5; D unclear. The V gene's germline CDR1 is SEHNR and CDR2 FQNEAQ (reference sequence). The V end was cut by 6 bases, the J end by 9 bases, with 15 bases between. This CDR3 has 13 amino acids. CDR3 nucleotide sequence: TGTGCCAGCAGTATTTCTTCGAGTCGGCCCCAGCATTTT. Amino acid sequence: CASSISSSRPQHF.

This clonotype was observed many times. The chain recombines TRBV7-2 with TRBJ2-1, with D possibly being TRBD1 (5 bases). The germline gives CDR1 SGHTA, CDR2 FQGNSA. The CDR3 has 13 residues. V was trimmed by 7 bases and J by 8 bases, leaving 15 bases between them. CDR3 in amino acids: CASNLAPGYEQFF. The CDR3 DNA is TGTGCCAGCAACCTCGCCCCAGGGTATGAGCAGTTCTTC.

This chain joins TRBV20-1 and TRBJ2-2; 9 bases match TRBD2. The V and J ends lost 3 bases and 3 bases, in that order; junction bases with no gene match: 5. CDR1 is DFQATT and CDR2 is SNEGSKA in the germline V gene (reference sequence). The CDR3 totals 15 residues. The CDR3 here is CSASASGEYTGELFF. In nucleotides, the CDR3 is TGCAGTGCTAGCGCTAGCGGGGAGTACACCGGGGAGCTGTTTTTT.

V and J are TRBV9 and TRBJ2-3; D ambiguous. Germline V gene sequence: CDR1 SGDLS, CDR2 YYNGEE. With 0 bases removed from V and 4 bases from J, the gap between germline ends came to 6 bases. The CDR3 is 13 amino acids. The CDR3 reads CASSVEVPDTQYF. CDR3 coding DNA: TGTGCCAGCAGCGTAGAGGTCCCAGATACGCAGTATTTT. Filled out from reference TRBV9 and TRBJ2-3, the complete variable domain reads DSGVTQTPKHLITATGQRVTLRCSPRSGDLSVYWYQQSLDQGLQFLIQYYNGEERAKGNILERFSAQQFPDLHSELNLSSLELGDSALYFCASSVEVPDTQYFGPGTRLTVL.

V is TRBV18 and J is TRBJ2-7; no clear D gene. Between the trimmed V and J ends, which lost 6 bases and 5 bases, there was a span of 8 bases. The CDR3 contains 11 residues. From germline, CDR1 is KGHSH and CDR2 LQKENI. CDR3 sequence (DNA): TGTGCCAGCTCCGGGCAAGACGAGCAGTACTTC. Residues: CASSGQDEQYF. Based on the CDR3 plus reference TRBV18 and TRBJ2-7, the full variable domain is NAGVMQNPRHLVRRRGQEARLRCSPMKGHSHVYWYRQLPEEGLKFMVYLQKENIIDESGMPKERFSAEFPKEGPSILRIQQVVRGDSAAYFCASSGQDEQYFGPGTRLTVT.

The chain links TRBV27 to TRBJ2-1; 12 bases fit TRBD2. Germline V CDR1 and CDR2: MNHEY, SMNVEV (reference sequence). The V and J ends lost 6 bases and 3 bases, in that order; junction bases with no gene match: 6. The CDR3 runs to 16 residues. CDR3 amino acids: CASSREGLAGYNEQFF. CDR3 in DNA: TGTGCCAGCAGCCGAGAGGGACTAGCGGGCTACAATGAGCAGTTCTTC.

The chain links TRBV6-2 or TRBV6-3 to TRBJ1-3; D may be TRBD1 (5 bases). Trimming pared 0 bases from V and 2 bases from J, leaving 14 bases between. Germline loops: CDR1 MNHEY, CDR2 SVGEGT. The CDR3 contains 17 residues. CDR3 DNA sequence: TGTGCCAGCAGTTACTCCGGCAGGGCGGGCGCTGGAAACACCATATATTTT. Protein sequence: CASSYSGRAGAGNTIYF.

Comments on this clonotype: An end of the junction does not agree with germline; a read error may underlie this. V gene TRBV5-1 combines with J gene TRBJ2-1; TRBD1 aligns across 7 bases. CDR1 is SGHRS, CDR2 YFSETQ, per germline. The CDR3 covers 16 residues. The CDR3 region is CASSLAGTVAYNVQFF. The CDR3 nucleotides read TGCGCCAGCAGCTTGGCGGGGACAGTCGCCTACAATGTGCAGTTCTTC.

V usage is TRBV29-1 and J usage is TRBJ2-5; a weak D match, TRBD1 (6 bases). This CDR3 has 13 residues. V was clipped by 4 bases and J by 4 bases, with 13 bases between them. Germline values: CDR1 SQVTM, CDR2 ANQGSEA. CDR3 in amino acids: CSVVAGARETQYF. CDR3 nucleotides: TGCAGCGTTGTGGCAGGGGCCCGAGAGACCCAGTACTTC.

This clonotype appeared a few times. The V and J genes are TRBV20-1 and TRBJ1-5; D is unresolved. This CDR3 region has 13 residues. Germline V CDR1 and CDR2: DFQATT, SNEGSKA (reference sequence). Trimming pared 1 base from V and 2 bases from J, leaving 6 bases between. The CDR3 DNA is TGCAGTGCTAGAGTTGTGGGCAATCAGCCCCAGCATTTT. This codes for CSARVVGNQPQHF.